The entry that follows covers one TCR beta chain sequence. The target of this receptor is not known. Base qualities are missing; no much larger clone stands one base away. The CDR3 regions of human TCRbeta chains were analyzed by immunosequencing. Under the source paper's analysis protocol: Repertoire TCRs were matched against a reference library of SARS-CoV-2-specific TCRs generated with the MIRA antigen-specificity platform. Breadth meant the fraction of unique TCRs that were SARS-CoV-2-associated, whereas depth meant the fraction of total T cells that were SARS-CoV-2-associated. Each spike-specific TCR was assigned to its reactive spike region and to a CD4 or CD8 class using the MIRA data. Log10-transformed breadth and depth values were compared by one-way ANOVA with Sidak's multiple comparisons tests. Sourced from immuneACCESS, this table was stored by TCRdb with only in-frame sequences that have V and J called. A share of the clones is absent; for the studies checked, an unresolved V gene accounts for under half, and the remainder has no known explanation. That table furnishes V, J and clone size, whereas the DNA furnished D and trimming. The sample table lists 170,000 or so clones, about nine tenths of them with a count of one. Roughly 3.1% of the sample lies in the top ten.

The meaning of the sample's time point label: baseline before first vaccination. Vaccinee samples came from UK trials COV001 and COV002, including a single-blind randomized controlled phase 2/3 trial of AZD1222 (ChAdOx1 nCoV-19) in healthy adults. For TCRbeta chain sequencing, PBMC samples were collected from trial participants at day 0 and at day 28 after the second dose. This sample stems from a study of T cell responses to AZD1222 COVID-19 vaccine (dated by TCRdb to the early 2020s). Broadly, across the study: AZD1222 recipients given second doses at about 4 weeks or at about 12 weeks were pooled, since spike-specific TCR depth and breadth were not found to differ between the two schedules. TCR sequencing covered fewer than 250 trial participants: 207 given two doses of AZD1222 and 26 given two doses of MenACWY control vaccine. Trial participants were enrolled by age into 18-55, 56-69 and 70-plus year subgroups, with about 150, 28 and 57 TCR-sequenced participants respectively.

What the research found in general, with its limitations: No day 14 peak-response samples were available, so repertoires were characterized only after the peak T cell response. After two AZD1222 doses, both the breadth and the depth of spike-specific TCRs were significantly higher than at day 0 and than in MenACWY recipients. Participants were mostly white British, with more females than males. The authors suggested clonal diversity may have been underestimated. The 56-69-year group was small, and its depth increase did not reach significance, likely because of low power. Conclusions about previously exposed vaccinees are limited, since just six AZD1222 recipients were seropositive for SARS-CoV-2 at baseline. Nearly half of unique spike-specific TCRs reportedly recognized epitopes outside regions mutated in the B.1.351 and B.1.1.7 variants. Vaccine-associated CD4 TCRs spanned the whole spike protein, with dominant responses in regions 160-218 and 743-854.

Reading from cysteine to phenylalanine, the CDR3 counts 16 amino acids. The DNA shown is the 48-base CDR3, in frame from base 1. This clonotype was sampled from an adult in good health. The V gene is TRBV21-1 and the J gene is TRBJ1-2; TRBD1, the D gene given by the table, was not confirmed from the DNA. TRBV21-1 is reported as a pseudogene. The sequenced sample was peripheral blood, obtained on day 0 of AZD1222 vaccination. The nucleotides are TGTGCCAGCAGCAGAAGATACAGGGGGGTAGACTATGGCTACACCTTC. This translates into CASSRRYRGVDYGYTF.